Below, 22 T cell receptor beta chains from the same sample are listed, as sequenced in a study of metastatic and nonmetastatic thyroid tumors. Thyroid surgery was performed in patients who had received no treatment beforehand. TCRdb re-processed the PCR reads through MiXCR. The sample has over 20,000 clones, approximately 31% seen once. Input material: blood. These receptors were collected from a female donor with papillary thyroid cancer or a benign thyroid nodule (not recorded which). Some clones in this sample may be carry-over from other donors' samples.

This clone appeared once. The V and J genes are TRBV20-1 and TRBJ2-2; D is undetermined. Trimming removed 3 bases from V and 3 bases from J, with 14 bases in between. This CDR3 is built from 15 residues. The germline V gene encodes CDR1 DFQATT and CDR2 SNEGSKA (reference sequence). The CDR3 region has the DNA TGCAGTGCTAGTGGTCAGCTAAAGTACACCGGGGAGCTGTTTTTT. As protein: CSASGQLKYTGELFF.

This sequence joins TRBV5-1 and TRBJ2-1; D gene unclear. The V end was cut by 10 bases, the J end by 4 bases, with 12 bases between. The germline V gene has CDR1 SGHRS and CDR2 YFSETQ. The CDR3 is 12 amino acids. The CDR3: CAFSFGYNEQFF. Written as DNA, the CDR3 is TGCGCCTTCAGCTTTGGGTACAATGAGCAGTTCTTC.

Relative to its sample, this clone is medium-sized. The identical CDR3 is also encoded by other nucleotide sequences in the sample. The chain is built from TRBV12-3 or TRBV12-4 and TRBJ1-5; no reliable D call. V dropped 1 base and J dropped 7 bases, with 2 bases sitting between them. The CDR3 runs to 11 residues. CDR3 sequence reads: CASSLGQPQHF. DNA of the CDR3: TGTGCCAGCAGTTTAGGGCAGCCCCAGCATTTT.

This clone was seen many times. CDR3 sequence (DNA): TGTGCCAGCAGCGTAGGCAGGGGTGGCACTGAAGCTTTCTTT. Its protein is CASSVGRGGTEAFF. The rearrangement uses TRBV9 and TRBJ1-1; tentatively, D is TRBD1 (6 bases). The CDR3 is 14 residues long. Looked up from germline, CDR1 is SGDLS and CDR2 is YYNGEE. The V end lost 0 bases, the J end lost 4 bases, and 10 bases lay between the germline ends.

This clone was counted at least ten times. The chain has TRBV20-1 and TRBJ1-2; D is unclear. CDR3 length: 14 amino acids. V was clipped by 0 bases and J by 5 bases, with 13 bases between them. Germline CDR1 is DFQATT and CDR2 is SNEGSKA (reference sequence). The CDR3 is CSARDIPPGYGYTF. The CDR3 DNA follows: TGCAGTGCTAGAGATATTCCTCCGGGGTATGGCTACACCTTC.

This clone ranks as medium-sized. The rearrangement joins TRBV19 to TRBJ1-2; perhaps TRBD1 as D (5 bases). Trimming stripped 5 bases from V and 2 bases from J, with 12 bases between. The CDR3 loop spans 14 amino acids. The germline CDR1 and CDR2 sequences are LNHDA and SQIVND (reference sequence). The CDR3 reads CASSWGRGNYGYTF. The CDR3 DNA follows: TGTGCCAGTAGTTGGGGACGGGGAAACTATGGCTACACCTTC. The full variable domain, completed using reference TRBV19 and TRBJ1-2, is DGGITQSPKYLFRKEGQNVTLSCEQNLNHDAMYWYRQDPGQGLRLIYYSQIVNDFQKGDIAEGYSVSREKKESFPLTVTSAQKNPTAFYLCASSWGRGNYGYTFGSGTRLTVV.

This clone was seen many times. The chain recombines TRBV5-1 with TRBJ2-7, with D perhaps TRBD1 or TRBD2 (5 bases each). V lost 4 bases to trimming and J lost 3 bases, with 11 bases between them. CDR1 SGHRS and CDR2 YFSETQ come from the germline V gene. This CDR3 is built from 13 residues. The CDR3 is CASSIGTDYEQYF. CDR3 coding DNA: TGCGCCAGCAGCATCGGGACGGACTACGAGCAGTACTTC.

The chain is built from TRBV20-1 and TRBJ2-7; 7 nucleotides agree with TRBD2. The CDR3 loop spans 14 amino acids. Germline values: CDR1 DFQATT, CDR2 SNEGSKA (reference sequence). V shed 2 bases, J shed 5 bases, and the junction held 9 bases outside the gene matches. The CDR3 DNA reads TGCAGTGCTAGAAAGCGGGGATTAGGGGACGAGCAGTACTTC. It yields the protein CSARKRGLGDEQYF.

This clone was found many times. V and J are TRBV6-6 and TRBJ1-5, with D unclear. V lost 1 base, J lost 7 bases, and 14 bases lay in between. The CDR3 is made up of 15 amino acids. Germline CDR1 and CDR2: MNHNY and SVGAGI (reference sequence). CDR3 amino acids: CASSYFSGSGQPQHF. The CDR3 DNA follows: TGTGCCAGCAGTTACTTCAGTGGGTCGGGGCAGCCCCAGCATTTT.

CDR3 in amino acids: CASSEVAGSNTGELFF. DNA of the CDR3: TGTGCCAGCAGCGAAGTAGCGGGGTCAAACACCGGGGAGCTGTTTTTT. The rearrangement links TRBV11-1 to TRBJ2-2; 8 positions match TRBD2. CDR3 size: 16 residues. The junction had 7 bases not matched to a gene; V was cut back by 5 bases and J by 2 bases. Germline CDR1 SGHAT, CDR2 FQDESV (reference sequence).

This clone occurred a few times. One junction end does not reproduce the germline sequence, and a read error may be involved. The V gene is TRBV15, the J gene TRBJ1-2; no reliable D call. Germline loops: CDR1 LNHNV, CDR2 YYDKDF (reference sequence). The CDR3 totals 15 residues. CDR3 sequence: CATSRGDEAPYAYTF. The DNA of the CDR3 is TGTGCTACCAGCAGAGGCGATGAGGCCCCCTACGCCTACACCTTC.

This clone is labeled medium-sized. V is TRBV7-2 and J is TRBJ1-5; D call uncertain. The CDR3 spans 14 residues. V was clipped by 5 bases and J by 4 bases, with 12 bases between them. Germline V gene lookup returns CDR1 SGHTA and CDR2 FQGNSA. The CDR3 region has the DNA TGTGCCAGCAGCCCCTTTCAAGTTAATCAGCCCCAGCATTTT. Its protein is CASSPFQVNQPQHF.

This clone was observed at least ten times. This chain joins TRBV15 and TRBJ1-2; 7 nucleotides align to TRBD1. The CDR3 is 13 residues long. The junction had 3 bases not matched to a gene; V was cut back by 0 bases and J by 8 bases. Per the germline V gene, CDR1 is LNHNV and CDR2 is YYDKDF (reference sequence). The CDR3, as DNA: TGTGCCACCAGCAGAGACAGGGGGGACGGCTACACCTTC. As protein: CATSRDRGDGYTF.

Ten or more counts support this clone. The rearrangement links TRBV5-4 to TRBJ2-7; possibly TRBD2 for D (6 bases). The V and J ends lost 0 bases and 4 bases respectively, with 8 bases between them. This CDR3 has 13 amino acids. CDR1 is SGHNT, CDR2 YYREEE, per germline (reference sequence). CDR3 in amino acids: CASSLGGVYEQYF. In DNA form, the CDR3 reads TGTGCCAGCAGCTTGGGGGGGGTTTACGAGCAGTACTTC.

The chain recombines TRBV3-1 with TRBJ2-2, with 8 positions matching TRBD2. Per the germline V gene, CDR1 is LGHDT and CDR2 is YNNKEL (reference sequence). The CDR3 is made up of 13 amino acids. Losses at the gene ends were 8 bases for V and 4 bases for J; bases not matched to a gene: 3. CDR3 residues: CASVTSATGELFF. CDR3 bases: TGTGCCAGCGTGACTAGCGCCACCGGGGAGCTGTTTTTT.

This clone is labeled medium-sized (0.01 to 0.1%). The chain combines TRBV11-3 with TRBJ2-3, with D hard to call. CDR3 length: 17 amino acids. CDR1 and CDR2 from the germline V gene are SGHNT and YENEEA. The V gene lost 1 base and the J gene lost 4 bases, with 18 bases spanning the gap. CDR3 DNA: TGTGCCAGCAGCTTAGGTTTTGGTGGGGTTGGGGCAGATACGCAGTATTTT. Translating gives CASSLGFGGVGADTQYF.

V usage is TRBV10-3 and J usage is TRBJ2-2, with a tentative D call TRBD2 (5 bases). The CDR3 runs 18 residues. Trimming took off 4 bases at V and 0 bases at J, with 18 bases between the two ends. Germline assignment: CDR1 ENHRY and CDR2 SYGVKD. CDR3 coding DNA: TGTGCCATCAGTGCATGGGGAGAGGGCGGAACGAACACCGGGGAGCTGTTTTTT. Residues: CAISAWGEGGTNTGELFF.

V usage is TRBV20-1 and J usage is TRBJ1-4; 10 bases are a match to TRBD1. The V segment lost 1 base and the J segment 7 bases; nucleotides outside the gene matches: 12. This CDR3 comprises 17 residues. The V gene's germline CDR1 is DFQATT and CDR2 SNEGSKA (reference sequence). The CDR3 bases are TGCAGTGCTAGAGCAAGACAGGGGGCATTTCGAGGTGAAAAACTGTTTTTT. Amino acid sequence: CSARARQGAFRGEKLFF.

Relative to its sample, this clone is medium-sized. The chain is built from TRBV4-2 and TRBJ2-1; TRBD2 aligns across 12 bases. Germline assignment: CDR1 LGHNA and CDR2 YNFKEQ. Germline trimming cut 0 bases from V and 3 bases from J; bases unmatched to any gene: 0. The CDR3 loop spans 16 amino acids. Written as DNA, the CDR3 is TGTGCCAGCAGCCAAGAGACTAGCGGGAGCTACAATGAGCAGTTCTTC. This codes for CASSQETSGSYNEQFF.

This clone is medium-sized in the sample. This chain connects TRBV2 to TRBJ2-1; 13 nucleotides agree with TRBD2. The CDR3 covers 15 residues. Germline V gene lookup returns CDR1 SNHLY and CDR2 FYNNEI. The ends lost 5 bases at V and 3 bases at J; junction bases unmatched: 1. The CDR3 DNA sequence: TGTGCCAGCAGTCGGACTAGCGGGGGCTACAATGAGCAGTTCTTC. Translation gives CASSRTSGGYNEQFF.

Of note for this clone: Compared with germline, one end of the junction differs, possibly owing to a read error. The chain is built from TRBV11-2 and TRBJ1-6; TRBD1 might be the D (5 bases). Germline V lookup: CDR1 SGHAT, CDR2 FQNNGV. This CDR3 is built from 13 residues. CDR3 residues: CASSLDGDSPFHF. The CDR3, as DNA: TGTGCCAGCAGCTTAGACGGGGACTCACCCTTCCACTTT. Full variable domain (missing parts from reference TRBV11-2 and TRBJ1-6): EAGVAQSPRYKIIEKRQSVAFWCNPISGHATLYWYQQILGQGPKLLIQFQNNGVVDDSQLPKDRFSAERLKGVDSTLKIQPAKLEDSAVYLCASSLDGDSPFHFGNGTRLTVT.

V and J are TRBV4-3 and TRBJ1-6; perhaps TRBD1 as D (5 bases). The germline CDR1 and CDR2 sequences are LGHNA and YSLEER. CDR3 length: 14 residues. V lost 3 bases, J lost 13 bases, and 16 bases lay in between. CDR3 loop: CASSQDTAVGPLHF. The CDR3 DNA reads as TGCGCCAGCAGCCAGGACACAGCTGTCGGGCCCCTCCACTTT.